The present T cell receptor beta chain was sequenced within a study of blood T cell repertoires in COVID-19. At the level of the study: Acute and convalescent COVID-19 specimens originated in the United States, Italy and Spain. Sample material is recorded as cDNA or gDNA derived from T cells, B-cell-depleted T cells, or PBMCs.

Cohort placement rested on clinical history that participants reported themselves. Only in-frame clones appear in the TCRdb table, and some are missing; sequencing was by immunoSEQ multiplex PCR. The sample has 270,000 or so clones; roughly 84% are singletons. This clonotype originated in a woman in her fifties or sixties who had been exposed to COVID-19. Material: PBMCs or T cells enriched from blood (not recorded which).

The CDR3 DNA is TGTGCCAGCAGCCAAGTATCCGGGACAGTAGCTTTCTTT. Its protein is CASSQVSGTVAFF. V is TRBV3-1 (or the pseudogene TRBV3-2) and J is TRBJ1-1; 7 bases align to TRBD1. The junction had 6 bases not matched to a gene; V was cut back by 1 base and J by 10 bases. CDR1 LGHDT and CDR2 YNNKEL come from the germline V gene (reference sequence). This CDR3 comprises 13 residues.